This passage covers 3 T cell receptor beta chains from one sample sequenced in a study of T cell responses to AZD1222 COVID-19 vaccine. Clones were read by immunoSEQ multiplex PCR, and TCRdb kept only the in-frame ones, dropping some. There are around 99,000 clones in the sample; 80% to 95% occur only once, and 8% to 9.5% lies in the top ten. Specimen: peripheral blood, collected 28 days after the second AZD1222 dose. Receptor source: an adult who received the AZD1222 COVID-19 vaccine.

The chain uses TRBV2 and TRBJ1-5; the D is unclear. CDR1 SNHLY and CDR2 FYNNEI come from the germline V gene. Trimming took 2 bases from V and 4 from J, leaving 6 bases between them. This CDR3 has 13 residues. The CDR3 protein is CASSETRNQPQHF. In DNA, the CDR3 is TGTGCCAGCAGTGAAACACGTAATCAGCCCCAGCATTTT.

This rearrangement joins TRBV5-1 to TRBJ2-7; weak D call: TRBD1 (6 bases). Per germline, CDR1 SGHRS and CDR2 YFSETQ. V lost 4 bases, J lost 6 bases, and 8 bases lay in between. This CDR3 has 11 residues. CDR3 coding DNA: TGCGCCAGCAGCGCGGACAGCGAGCAGTACTTC. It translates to CASSADSEQYF. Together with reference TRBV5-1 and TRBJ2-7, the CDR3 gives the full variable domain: KAGVTQTPRYLIKTRGQQVTLSCSPISGHRSVSWYQQTPGQGLQFLFEYFSETQRNKGNFPGRFSGRQFSNSRSEMNVSTLELGDSALYLCASSADSEQYFGPGTRLTVT.

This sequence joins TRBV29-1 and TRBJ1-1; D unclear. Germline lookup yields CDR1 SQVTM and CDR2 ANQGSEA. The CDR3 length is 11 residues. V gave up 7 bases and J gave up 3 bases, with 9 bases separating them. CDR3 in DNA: TGCAGCGGATTAAGATACACTGAAGCTTTCTTT. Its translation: CSGLRYTEAFF.